This entry is about one TCR beta chain. Antigen: not known. This entry belongs to a study of OX40 agonist ivuxolimab in advanced cancers. General study results and limits: The 0.1-3.0 mg/kg partial responders had among the lowest clonal expansion.

Assay used: immunoSEQ multiplex PCR; TCRdb lists only in-frame clones, some missing. The profile shows some 77,000 clones, approximately 92% of them singletons. The ends lost 4 bases at V and 6 bases at J; junction bases unmatched: 7. Germline CDR1 and CDR2: MDHEN and SYDVKM. The CDR3 totals 15 residues. The source material was CD4+ or CD8+ T cells sorted from blood, sampled in a trial of the OX40 agonist ivuxolimab. This chain links TRBV28 with TRBJ2-1, with 9 bases matching TRBD1. The TCR comes from an adult with an advanced solid tumor such as melanoma, head and neck, liver or kidney cancer. DNA of the CDR3: TGTGCCAGCAGTTCCACGGGACAGGGAACCAATGAGCAGTTCTTC. Protein: CASSSTGQGTNEQFF. Full variable domain (rest looked up from reference TRBV28 and TRBJ2-1): DVKVTQSSRYLVKRTGEKVFLECVQDMDHENMFWYRQDPGLGLRLIYFSYDVKMKEKGDIPEGYSVSREKKERFSLILESASTNQTSMYLCASSSTGQGTNEQFFGPGTRLTVL.